This entry concerns a single T cell receptor (beta chain). The entry originates in a study of shared T cell receptors in the human thymus. The CDR3 consists of 14 residues. V shed 3 bases and J shed 0 bases, with 6 bases lying between them. Germline V lookup: CDR1 SGHTA, CDR2 FQGNSA. TCRdb's copy holds only in-frame clones and misses some; the assay was immunoSEQ multiplex PCR. The data contain approximately 730,000 clones, approximately 85% of them singletons. These sequences were also reported in another study, on human thymus T cells. Per that paper: All donors were healthy Finnish infants who were undergoing corrective surgery to treat congenital heart defects. During corrective heart surgery, resections were taken, and the thymus tissue came from them. In thymic and blood repertoires alike, V and J usage looked biased. Highly overlapping thymic repertoires among unrelated individuals were reported in related research.

The chain is built from TRBV7-2 and TRBJ2-4, with D possibly matching TRBD2 (5 bases). The sequencing sample was made of thymocytes. The sequence came from a girl less than two years old with a congenital heart defect. The CDR3 DNA reads TGTGCCAGCAGCTTCCGGGAAGCCAAAAACATTCAGTACTTC. Amino acid sequence: CASSFREAKNIQYF.